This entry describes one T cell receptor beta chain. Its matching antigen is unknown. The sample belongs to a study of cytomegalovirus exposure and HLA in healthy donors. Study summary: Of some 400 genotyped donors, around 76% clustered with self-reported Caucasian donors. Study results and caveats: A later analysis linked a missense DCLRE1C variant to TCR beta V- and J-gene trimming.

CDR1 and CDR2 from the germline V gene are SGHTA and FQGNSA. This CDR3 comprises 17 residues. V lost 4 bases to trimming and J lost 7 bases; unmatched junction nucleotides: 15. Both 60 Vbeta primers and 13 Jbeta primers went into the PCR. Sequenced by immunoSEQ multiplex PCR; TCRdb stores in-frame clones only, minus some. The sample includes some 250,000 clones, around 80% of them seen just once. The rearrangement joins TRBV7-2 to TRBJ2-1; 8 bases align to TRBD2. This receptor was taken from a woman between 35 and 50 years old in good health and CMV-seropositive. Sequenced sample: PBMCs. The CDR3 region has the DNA TGTGCCAGCAGCTCCGTTAAAGCGGGAGTTCTGTGGAATGAGCAGTTCTTC. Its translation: CASSSVKAGVLWNEQFF.